This passage covers 12 T cell receptor beta chains from one sample sequenced in a study of beta chain features in type 1 diabetes. Sequencing targeted expressed TCRB transcripts, as all isolated RNA had been reverse transcribed. Profiled with immunoSEQ multiplex PCR; TCRdb holds only in-frame clones, not every one. The table has fewer than 350,000 clones, roughly 21% seen once; the top ten hold approximately 0.043%. The sequencing sample was made of naive CD4+ T cells from blood. Receptor source: a woman aged 18-29 years in good health.

This clone came up a few times. This chain connects TRBV5-4 to TRBJ2-1, with a possible D match to TRBD2 (6 bases). CDR1 SGHNT and CDR2 YYREEE come from the germline V gene (reference sequence). Between the trimmed V and J ends, which lost 4 bases and 9 bases, there was a span of 14 bases. The CDR3 is 13 residues long. The CDR3 DNA reads as TGTGCCAGCAGCGCGGGACCCGTGGGTGAGCAGTTCTTC. Amino acids: CASSAGPVGEQFF.

The CDR3 protein is CATQPRGGGGQFF. The CDR3 DNA reads TGTGCCACCCAACCCCGGGGGGGCGGGGGGCAGTTCTTC. The chain carries TRBV7-2 and TRBJ2-1, with 8 bases aligning to TRBD2. Germline V gene data show CDR1 as SGHTA and CDR2 as FQGNSA. This CDR3 has 13 residues. The ends lost 10 bases at V and 12 bases at J; junction bases unmatched: 14.

The gene calls are TRBV19 and TRBJ1-2; TRBD1 might be the D (5 bases). This CDR3 has 13 amino acids. CDR1 LNHDA and CDR2 SQIVND come from the germline V gene (reference sequence). The ends were cut back, 2 bases at V and 1 base at J, with 5 bases in the middle. The CDR3 region is CASSIQGNYGYTF. CDR3 sequence (DNA): TGTGCCAGTAGTATACAGGGTAACTATGGCTACACCTTC. Based on the CDR3 plus reference TRBV19 and TRBJ1-2, the full variable domain is DGGITQSPKYLFRKEGQNVTLSCEQNLNHDAMYWYRQDPGQGLRLIYYSQIVNDFQKGDIAEGYSVSREKKESFPLTVTSAQKNPTAFYLCASSIQGNYGYTFGSGTRLTVV.

This clone occurred a few times. The rearrangement uses TRBV7-8 and TRBJ2-5, with D possibly TRBD1 on 5 matching bases. Germline CDR1 and CDR2: SGHVS and FQNEAQ. With 6 bases removed from V and 3 bases from J, the gap between germline ends came to 20 bases. CDR3 length: 16 amino acids. CDR3 loop: CASSPTTVTIEETQYF. For the CDR3, the DNA is TGTGCCAGCAGTCCCACGACAGTGACCATCGAAGAGACCCAGTACTTC.

This sequence joins TRBV5-4 and TRBJ2-7; possible D gene TRBD2, 6 bases. Germline values: CDR1 SGHNT, CDR2 YYREEE (reference sequence). Trimming took 0 bases from V and 7 from J, leaving 14 bases between them. The CDR3 has 14 residues. CDR3 DNA sequence: TGTGCCAGCAGCTTGGTGGAGGGGTCGGGGGAGCAGTACTTC. Its protein product is CASSLVEGSGEQYF.

This clone was seen more than once but under ten times. As DNA, the CDR3 is TGTGCCAGCAGCTCGCGCGGAGGGGAGCAGTACTTC. This encodes CASSSRGGEQYF. This chain connects TRBV5-6 to TRBJ2-7, with D perhaps matching TRBD2 (6 bases). The CDR3 extends over 12 amino acids. V was trimmed by 3 bases and J by 7 bases, leaving 11 bases between them. Germline lookup yields CDR1 SGHDT and CDR2 YYEEEE.

This clone was found a few times. V is TRBV18 and J is TRBJ2-3, with a tentative D call TRBD1 (5 bases). Deletions cut 3 bases from V and 5 bases from J, with 18 bases between. The CDR3 runs 16 residues. Germline V gives CDR1 KGHSH, CDR2 LQKENI. Here the CDR3 DNA reads TGTGCCAGCTCACCGAGTACAGGTTTGTCCGAAGATACGCAGTATTTT. It codes for CASSPSTGLSEDTQYF.

Turning to this clone: One end of the junction is discordant with germline, which a read error may explain. This chain uses TRBV4-1 with TRBJ2-6; 8 bases align to TRBD2. CDR3 size: 18 residues. Per germline, CDR1 MGHRA and CDR2 YSYEKL. In DNA form, the CDR3 reads TGCGCCAGCAGCCACATCGCGGGGGGCCTTCCTGGGGCCAACGCCCTGACTTTC. It is translated as CASSHIAGGLPGANALTF.

A few counts support this clone. The rearrangement joins TRBV5-1 to TRBJ2-5; 8 positions agree with TRBD1. The V gene end was trimmed by 5 bases and the J gene end by 5 bases; junction bases not matched to a gene: 8. Per the germline V gene, CDR1 is SGHRS and CDR2 is YFSETQ. The CDR3 covers 14 residues. The CDR3 DNA reads TGCGCCAGCAGGCCCCAGACAGGGGTGGAGACCCAGTACTTC. This translates into CASRPQTGVETQYF.

This clone was observed a handful of times. The chain links TRBV5-6 to TRBJ1-5; 8 positions agree with TRBD1. Germline V lookup: CDR1 SGHDT, CDR2 YYEEEE. The ends lost 4 bases at V and 7 bases at J; junction bases unmatched: 4. The length of the CDR3 is 13 residues. The CDR3 loop reads CASSRDRRQPQHF. DNA for the CDR3: TGTGCCAGCAGCAGGGACAGGCGCCAGCCCCAGCATTTT.

This clone was seen more than once but under ten times. The V call is TRBV7-2, the J call TRBJ2-4; 9 bases agree with TRBD1. Trimming took 1 base from V and 2 from J; bases not matched to a gene: 6. CDR1 and CDR2 from the germline V gene are SGHTA and FQGNSA. The CDR3 consists of 17 residues. The CDR3 region has the DNA TGTGCCAGCAGCTTAGAAGGGACAGGGTTTTCCAAAAACATTCAGTACTTC. Its translation: CASSLEGTGFSKNIQYF.

This clone was seen a handful of times. The chain uses TRBV30 and TRBJ1-5; TRBD1 matches at 7 bases. The V gene's germline CDR1 is GTSNPN and CDR2 SVGIG (reference sequence). V trimming: 0 bases; J trimming: 7 bases; junction bases outside the gene matches: 3. CDR3 length: 13 residues. The CDR3 protein is CAWSVRDSQPQHF. CDR3 coding DNA: TGTGCCTGGAGTGTCCGGGACAGCCAGCCCCAGCATTTT.